This TCR beta chain was found in a study of cytotoxic CD8 clonotypes in ibrutinib-treated CLL. Profiling relied on immunoSEQ multiplex PCR, and the TCRdb table lists in-frame clones only, not all of them. The table records about 140,000 clones, approximately 80% of them present only once. Germline V lookup: CDR1 KGHSH, CDR2 LQKENI. V was pared by 6 bases and J by 0 bases, with 5 bases of the junction left unmatched. The CDR3 is made up of 15 amino acids. This sequence was found in a human donor with chronic lymphocytic leukemia. The specimen comprised PBMCs, sampled after 12 months of ibrutinib treatment. The J gene is TRBJ2-7, the V gene TRBV18; 10 bases map to TRBD2. The CDR3 nucleotides are TGTGCCAGCTCGCCCTCTAGCGGGAGCTCCTACGAGCAGTACTTC. As protein: CASSPSSGSSYEQYF.